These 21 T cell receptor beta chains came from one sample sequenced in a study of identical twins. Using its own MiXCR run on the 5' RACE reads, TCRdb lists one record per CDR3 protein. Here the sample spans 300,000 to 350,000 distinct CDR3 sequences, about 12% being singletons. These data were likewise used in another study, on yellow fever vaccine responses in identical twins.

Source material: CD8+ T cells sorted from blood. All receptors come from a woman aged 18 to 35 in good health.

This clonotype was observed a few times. The CDR3 nucleotides read TGTGCCAGCAGCCGACATCCAAGCTCCTATAATTCACCCCTCCACTTT. Its protein is CASSRHPSSYNSPLHF. The chain uses TRBV3-1 and TRBJ1-6; no firm D call. Trimming removed 4 bases from V and 0 bases from J, with 10 bases in between. The germline CDR1 and CDR2 sequences are LGHDT and YNNKEL (reference sequence). This CDR3 spans 16 amino acids. The variable domain in full, with the rest retrieved from reference TRBV3-1 and TRBJ1-6, is DTAVSQTPKYLVTQMGNDKSIKCEQNLGHDTMYWYKQDSKKFLKIMFSYNNKELIINETVPNRFSPKSPDKAHLNLHINSLELGDSAVYFCASSRHPSSYNSPLHFGNGTRLTVT.

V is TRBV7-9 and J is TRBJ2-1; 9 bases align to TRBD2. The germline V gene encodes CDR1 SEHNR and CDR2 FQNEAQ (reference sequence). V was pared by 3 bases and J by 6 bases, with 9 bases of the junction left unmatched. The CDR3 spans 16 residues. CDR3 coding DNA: TGTGCCAGCAGCTTGGTCCGGGATAGCGGGGGCAATGAGCAGTTCTTC. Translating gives CASSLVRDSGGNEQFF.

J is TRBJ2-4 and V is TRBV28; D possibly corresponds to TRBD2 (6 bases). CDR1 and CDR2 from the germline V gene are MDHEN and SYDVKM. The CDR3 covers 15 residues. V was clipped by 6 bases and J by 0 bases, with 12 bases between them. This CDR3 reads CASRSGTLAKNIQYF. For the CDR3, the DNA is TGTGCCAGCAGGTCCGGGACTTTAGCCAAAAACATTCAGTACTTC.

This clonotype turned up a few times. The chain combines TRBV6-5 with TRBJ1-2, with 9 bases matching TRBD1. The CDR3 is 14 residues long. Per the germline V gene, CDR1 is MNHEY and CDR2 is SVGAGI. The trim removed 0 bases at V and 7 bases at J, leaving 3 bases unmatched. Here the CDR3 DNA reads TGTGCCAGCAGTTACTCGGGACAGGGTCCTGGCTACACCTTC. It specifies CASSYSGQGPGYTF.

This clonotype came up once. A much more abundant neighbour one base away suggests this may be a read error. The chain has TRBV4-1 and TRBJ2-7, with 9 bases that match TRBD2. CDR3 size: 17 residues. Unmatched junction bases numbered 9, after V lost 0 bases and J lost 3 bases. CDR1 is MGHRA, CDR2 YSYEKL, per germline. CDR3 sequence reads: CASSQDMVIAGDYEQYF. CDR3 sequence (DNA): TGCGCCAGCAGCCAAGATATGGTAATAGCGGGAGACTACGAGCAGTACTTC.

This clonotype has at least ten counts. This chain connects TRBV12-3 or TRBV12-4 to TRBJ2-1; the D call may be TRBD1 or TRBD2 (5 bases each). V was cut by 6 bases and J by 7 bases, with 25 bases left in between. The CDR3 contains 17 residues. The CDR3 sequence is CASRTLISGPVGNEQFF. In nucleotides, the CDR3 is TGTGCCAGCAGGACACTGATCTCGGGACCGGTGGGTAATGAGCAGTTCTTC.

CDR3 sequence: CASSLRQFYEQYV. CDR3 coding DNA: TGTGCCAGCAGCCTGAGGCAGTTCTACGAGCAGTACGTC. This rearrangement joins TRBV5-5 to TRBJ2-7; D is unresolved. This CDR3 is built from 13 residues. Germline values: CDR1 SGHKS, CDR2 YYEKEE (reference sequence). Trimming shortened V by 4 bases and J by 3 bases, and 11 bases separated the two germline ends.

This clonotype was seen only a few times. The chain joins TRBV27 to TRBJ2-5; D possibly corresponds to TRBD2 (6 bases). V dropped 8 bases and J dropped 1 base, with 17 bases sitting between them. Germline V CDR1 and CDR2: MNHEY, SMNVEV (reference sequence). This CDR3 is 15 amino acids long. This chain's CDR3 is CASQTWAGTQETQYF. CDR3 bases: TGTGCCAGCCAAACTTGGGCGGGGACCCAAGAGACCCAGTACTTC.

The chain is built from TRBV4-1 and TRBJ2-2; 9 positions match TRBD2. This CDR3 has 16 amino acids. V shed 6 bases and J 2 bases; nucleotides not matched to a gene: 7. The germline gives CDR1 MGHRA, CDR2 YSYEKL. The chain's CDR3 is CASSPPGLANTGELFF. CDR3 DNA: TGCGCCAGCAGTCCTCCGGGACTAGCAAACACCGGGGAGCTGTTTTTT.

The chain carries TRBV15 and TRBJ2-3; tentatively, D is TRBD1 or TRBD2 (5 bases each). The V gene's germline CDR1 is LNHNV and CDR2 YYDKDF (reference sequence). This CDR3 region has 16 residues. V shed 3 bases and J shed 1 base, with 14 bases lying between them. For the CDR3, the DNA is TGTGCCACCAGCAGGAAGGGACCTGGGGGCACAGATACGCAGTATTTT. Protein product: CATSRKGPGGTDTQYF.

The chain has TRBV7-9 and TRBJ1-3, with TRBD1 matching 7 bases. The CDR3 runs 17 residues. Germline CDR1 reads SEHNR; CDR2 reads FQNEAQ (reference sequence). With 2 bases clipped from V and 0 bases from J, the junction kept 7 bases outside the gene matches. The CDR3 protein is CASSLSGTVDSGNTIYF. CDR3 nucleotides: TGTGCCAGCAGCTTATCCGGGACAGTAGACTCTGGAAACACCATATATTTT.

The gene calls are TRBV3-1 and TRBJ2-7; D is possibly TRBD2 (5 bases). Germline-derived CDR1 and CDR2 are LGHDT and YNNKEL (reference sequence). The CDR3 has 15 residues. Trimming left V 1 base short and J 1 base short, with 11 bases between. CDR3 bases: TGTGCCAGCAGCCAAGCCGTGGGAGCGTCCTACGAGCAGTACTTC. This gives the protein CASSQAVGASYEQYF.

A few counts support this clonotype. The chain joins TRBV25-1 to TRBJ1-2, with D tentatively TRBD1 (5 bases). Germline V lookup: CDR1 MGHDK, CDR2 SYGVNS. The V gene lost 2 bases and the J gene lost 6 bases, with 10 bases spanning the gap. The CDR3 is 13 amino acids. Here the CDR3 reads CASSELGENGYTF. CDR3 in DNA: TGTGCCAGCAGTGAACTGGGGGAGAATGGCTACACCTTC.

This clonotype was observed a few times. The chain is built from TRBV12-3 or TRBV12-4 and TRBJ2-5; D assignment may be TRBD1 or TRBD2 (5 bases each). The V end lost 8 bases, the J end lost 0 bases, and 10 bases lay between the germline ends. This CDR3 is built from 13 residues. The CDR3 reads CASGRDDQETQYF. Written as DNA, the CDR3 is TGTGCCAGCGGTCGGGACGACCAAGAGACCCAGTACTTC.

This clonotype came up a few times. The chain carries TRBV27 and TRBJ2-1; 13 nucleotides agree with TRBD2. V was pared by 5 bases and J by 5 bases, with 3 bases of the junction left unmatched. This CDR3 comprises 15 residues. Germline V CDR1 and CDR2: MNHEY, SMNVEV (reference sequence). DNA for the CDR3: TGTGCCAGCAGTCCTGGGACTAGCGGGGACAATGAGCAGTTCTTC. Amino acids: CASSPGTSGDNEQFF.

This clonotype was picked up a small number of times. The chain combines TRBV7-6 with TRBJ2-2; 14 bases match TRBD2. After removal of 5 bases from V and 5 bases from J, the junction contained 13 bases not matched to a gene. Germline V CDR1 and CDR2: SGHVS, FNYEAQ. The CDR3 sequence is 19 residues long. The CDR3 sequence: CASSHPGLAGVKSTGELFF. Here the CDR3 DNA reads TGTGCCAGCAGCCACCCGGGACTAGCGGGAGTTAAATCAACCGGGGAGCTGTTTTTT.

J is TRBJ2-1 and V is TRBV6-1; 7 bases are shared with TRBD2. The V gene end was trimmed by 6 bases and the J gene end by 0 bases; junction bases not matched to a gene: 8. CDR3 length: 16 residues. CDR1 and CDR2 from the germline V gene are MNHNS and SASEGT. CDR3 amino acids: CASSPSGASSYNEQFF. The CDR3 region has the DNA TGTGCCAGCAGCCCGAGCGGGGCGAGCTCCTACAATGAGCAGTTCTTC.

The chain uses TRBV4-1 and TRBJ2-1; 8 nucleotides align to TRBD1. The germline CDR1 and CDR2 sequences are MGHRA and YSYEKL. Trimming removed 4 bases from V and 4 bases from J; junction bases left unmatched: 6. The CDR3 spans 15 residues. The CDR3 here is CASSPRQGAYNEQFF. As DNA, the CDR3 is TGCGCCAGCAGCCCTCGGCAGGGGGCTTACAATGAGCAGTTCTTC.

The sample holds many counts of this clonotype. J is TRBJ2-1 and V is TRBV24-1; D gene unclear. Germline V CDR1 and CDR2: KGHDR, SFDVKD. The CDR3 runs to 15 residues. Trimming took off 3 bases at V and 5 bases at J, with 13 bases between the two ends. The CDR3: CATSDPTGVHNEQFF. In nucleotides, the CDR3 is TGTGCCACCAGTGATCCCACCGGAGTCCACAATGAGCAGTTCTTC.

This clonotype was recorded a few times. CDR3 coding DNA: TGTGCCAGCAGTTTCTCTGGGGCCAACACCGGGGAGCTGTTTTTT. Translation: CASSFSGANTGELFF. This rearrangement joins TRBV12-3 or TRBV12-4 to TRBJ2-2; tentatively, D is TRBD1 (5 bases). Between the trimmed V and J ends, which lost 3 bases and 2 bases, there was a span of 10 bases. The CDR3 totals 15 residues.

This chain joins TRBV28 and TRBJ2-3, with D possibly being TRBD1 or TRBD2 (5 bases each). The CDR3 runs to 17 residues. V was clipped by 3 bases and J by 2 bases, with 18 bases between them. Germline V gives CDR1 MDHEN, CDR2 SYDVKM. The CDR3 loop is CASSFLRGEVLTDTQYF. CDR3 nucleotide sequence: TGTGCCAGCAGTTTTTTGAGGGGCGAAGTTCTCACAGATACGCAGTATTTT. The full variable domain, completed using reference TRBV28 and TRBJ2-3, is DVKVTQSSRYLVKRTGEKVFLECVQDMDHENMFWYRQDPGLGLRLIYFSYDVKMKEKGDIPEGYSVSREKKERFSLILESASTNQTSMYLCASSFLRGEVLTDTQYFGPGTRLTVL.